These T cell receptor beta chains were read from a single sample in a study of patients and donors after allogeneic stem cell transplantation. TCRdb processed the RT-PCR reads anew with MiXCR; each CDR3 protein has one entry. The sample has over 200,000 distinct CDR3 sequences; over 30% are singletons. Sequencing was performed on blood, either unsorted or a sorted T cell fraction (not recorded which). These receptors originate from a human donor who was either an allogeneic HSCT recipient or a stem cell or donor lymphocyte infusion donor (not recorded which). It is not recorded whose cells these are; they may come from a transplant donor. The CDR3 runs from the conserved cysteine through the conserved F or W. The D gene is left open where the match is weak. Size is omitted from some rows. Given values are once, few, many or a class for expanded clones.

TRBJ1-1	.	.	TRBV28	TGTGCCAGCAGCACGGGGGGAAGGCCCACTGAAGCTTTCTTT	CASSTGGRPTEAFF
TRBJ2-2	TRBD2	.	TRBV27	TGTGCCAGCAGTTTAATGCGCGGGGGTAACGGGGAGCTGTTTTTT	CASSLMRGGNGELFF
TRBJ1-2	.	.	TRBV29-1	TGCAGCGTTGAGCAGGTGTCAGCTAACTATGGCTACACCTTC	CSVEQVSANYGYTF
TRBJ2-5	.	.	TRBV29-1	TGCAGCGTTGGTATTAGACCAGAAGAGACCCAGTACTTC	CSVGIRPEETQYF
TRBJ1-1	.	.	TRBV5-1	TGCGCCAGCAGCTTGGGGTCAATCATGAACACTGAAGCTTTCTTT	CASSLGSIMNTEAFF
TRBJ2-7	TRBD1	.	TRBV20-1	TGCAGTGCTAGTGACAGGGGACCCATCCACGAGCAGTACTTC	CSASDRGPIHEQYF
TRBJ1-2	.	.	TRBV5-1	TGCGCCAGCAGCTTGGAGCGGGGGGCCAGCTATGGCTACACCTTC	CASSLERGASYGYTF
TRBJ2-2	.	.	TRBV6-4	TGTGCCAGCAAACTAGAGACCGCAACCGGGGAGCTGTTTTTT	CASKLETATGELFF
TRBJ2-7	TRBD1	.	TRBV6-2/TRBV6-3	TGTGCCAGCAGTTACTTATCCCCTACAGGGGCTTCCTACGAGCAGTACTTC	CASSYLSPTGASYEQYF
TRBJ2-4	.	once	TRBV9	TGTGCCAGCAGCGTAGGAGATGGGGGGCGGAACATTCAGTACTTC	CASSVGDGGRNIQYF
TRBJ1-1	.	few	TRBV2	TGTGCCAGCAGTGGTCTGGGGGCGCGTCGGACTGAAGCTTTCTTT	CASSGLGARRTEAFF
TRBJ2-7	TRBD2	.	TRBV12-3/TRBV12-4	TGTGCCAGCAGTTTAGCGGGAGGGGACCACGAGCAGTACTTC	CASSLAGGDHEQYF
TRBJ1-6	.	.	TRBV5-1	TGCGCCAGCAGCTTTTCGGAAAATTCACCCCTCCACTTT	CASSFSENSPLHF
TRBJ1-5	.	.	TRBV20-1	TGCAGTGCTAGGGCCACCGTGGGGGGGCATCAGCCCCAGCATTTT	CSARATVGGHQPQHF
TRBJ1-6	.	.	TRBV20-1	TGCAGTGCTAGACCCTCCTCTTGGTCGTACCATAATTCACCCCTCCACTTT	CSARPSSWSYHNSPLHF
TRBJ2-3	.	.	TRBV4-1	TGCGCCAGCAGCCAAGTCACGCGGGGTACGCAGTATTTT	CASSQVTRGTQYF
TRBJ2-7	.	many	TRBV27	TGTGCCAGCAGTTTAAATGGGGTGGATCTATCCTACGAGCAGTACTTC	CASSLNGVDLSYEQYF
TRBJ1-2	TRBD1	.	TRBV7-9	TGTGCCAGCAGCTTTACAGGGGGCGCAGGCTACACCTTC	CASSFTGGAGYTF
TRBJ2-7	.	.	TRBV27	TGTGCCAGCAGTTTATCGGGTTTGTCAGGGGGGTACGAGCAGTACTTC	CASSLSGLSGGYEQYF
TRBJ1-3	.	.	TRBV5-1	TGCGCCAGCAGCTTGGACAGCCGGGGAAACACCATATATTTT	CASSLDSRGNTIYF
TRBJ1-1	.	few	TRBV7-9	TGTGCCAGCAGCTTAGACCGGGGAGATCAAGCTTTCTTT	CASSLDRGDQAFF
TRBJ1-1	.	few	TRBV7-2	TGTGCCAGCAGCGCCCATATCCGGGACACTGAAGCTTTCTTT	CASSAHIRDTEAFF
TRBJ2-7	.	.	TRBV5-6	TGTGCCAGCAGCTTGTTTCCGGGGAAGGACTACGAGCAGTACTTC	CASSLFPGKDYEQYF
TRBJ1-2	.	.	TRBV6-2/TRBV6-3	TGTGCCAGCAGTTACTCGAACGCGGGCTACACCTTC	CASSYSNAGYTF
TRBJ2-7	.	.	TRBV4-1	TGCGCCAGCAGCCCCGGAGGGGACAGAAGGAACTACGAGCAGTACTTC	CASSPGGDRRNYEQYF
TRBJ1-2	TRBD1	few	TRBV2	TGTGCCAGCAGTGTAGACAGGGGGACTAACTATGGCTACACCTTC	CASSVDRGTNYGYTF
TRBJ1-5	TRBD1	few	TRBV12-3/TRBV12-4	TGTGCCAGCAGAAGGGACAGGGGCAATCAGCCCCAGCATTTT	CASRRDRGNQPQHF
TRBJ1-5	.	few	TRBV20-1	TGCAGTGTTGCCGTCGGGGGGAATCAGCCCCAGCATTTT	CSVAVGGNQPQHF